This TCR beta chain was sequenced during a study of beta chain features in type 1 diabetes. Since all of the isolated RNA was reverse transcribed, expressed TCRB transcripts were what got sequenced. TCRdb's table, derived via immunoSEQ multiplex PCR, lists solely in-frame clones and lacks some. The table shows some 270,000 clones, with under 8.5% occurring only once. Sequencing was performed on central memory CD4+ T cells from blood. The source of this sequence is a young woman in good health.

Here the CDR3 reads CASSFNGNTEAFF. In DNA, the CDR3 is TGTGCCAGCAGCTTCAACGGGAACACTGAAGCTTTCTTT. The chain recombines TRBV7-3 with TRBJ1-1; D is ambiguous. Germline assignment: CDR1 SGHTA and CDR2 FQGTGA. The CDR3 extends over 13 amino acids. V was shortened by 3 bases and J by 1 base, with 6 bases between the two germline ends.